This T cell receptor (beta chain) was documented in a study of Ad26.COV2.S vaccination and SARS-CoV-2 variants. General study results and limits: Post-vaccination breadth of spike-specific CD8+ and CD4+ T cell responses was reportedly substantial.

The treatment was: around 19 received Ad26.COV2.S at low or high dose, single or two shots; several received placebo; per-sample allocation not given. Day 63 after the first injection of vaccine or placebo was the sampling time. Sequenced by immunoSEQ multiplex PCR; TCRdb stores in-frame clones only, minus some. The table includes more than 300,000 clones, 85% detected once. As to this clone: Antigen unknown.

Trimming cost V 3 bases and J 0 bases, with 17 bases left between them. CDR3 length: 17 amino acids. The germline CDR1 and CDR2 sequences are SGHRS and YFSETQ. This sequence was found in a person between 18 and 60 years old who received the Ad26.COV2.S COVID-19 vaccine or a placebo. V is TRBV5-1 and J is TRBJ2-3; a weak D match, TRBD1 (6 bases). Sample: peripheral blood, taken in a trial of Ad26.COV2.S vaccine versus placebo. CDR3: CASSYRSRGRSTDTQYF. The CDR3 DNA sequence: TGCGCCAGCAGCTACCGATCCAGGGGCCGTAGCACAGATACGCAGTATTTT.